The 3 T cell receptor beta chains in this list originate from one sample, sequenced in a study of T cell repertoires in cytomegalovirus infection. TCRdb itself ran the reads through MiXCR, one entry per CDR3 protein. The sample lists about 130,000 distinct CDR3 sequences, approximately 9.2% occurring once. The sample was PBMCs. Every receptor here comes from a human donor in good health (CMV status not recorded). Some clones in this sample may be carry-over from other donors' samples.

This clonotype was counted many times. The V gene is TRBV6-5, the J gene TRBJ2-7, with a tentative D call TRBD2 (5 bases). This CDR3 spans 13 amino acids. Germline loops: CDR1 MNHEY, CDR2 SVGAGI. Trimming left V 5 bases short and J 2 bases short, with 10 bases between. Here the CDR3 DNA reads TGTGCCAGCAGTAAATCCGGGACCTACGAGCAGTACTTC. Amino acid sequence: CASSKSGTYEQYF.

At least ten counts were recorded for this clonotype. This chain links TRBV20-1 with TRBJ2-7; TRBD1 matches 11 bases. The CDR3 contains 13 residues. The V gene's germline CDR1 is DFQATT and CDR2 SNEGSKA (reference sequence). The V and J ends lost 5 bases and 4 bases, in that order; junction bases with no gene match: 4. The CDR3 bases are TGCAGTGCTGGGGACAGGGGGGGTTACGAGCAGTACTTC. Protein: CSAGDRGGYEQYF.

This clonotype appeared many times. This chain joins TRBV7-9 and TRBJ1-1; D might be TRBD1 (5 bases). Trimming pared 4 bases from V and 5 bases from J, leaving 17 bases between. This CDR3 spans 15 amino acids. Germline CDR1 reads SEHNR; CDR2 reads FQNEAQ (reference sequence). The CDR3 bases are TGTGCCAGCAGCTCTCCGGCAGGGCGGATTACTGAAGCTTTCTTT. This encodes CASSSPAGRITEAFF.